This T cell receptor beta chain derives from a study of T-cell memory formation after mild COVID-19. Overall study context: Among the donors, TCR clusters were largely specific to each donor.

Germline V lookup: CDR1 LGHNT, CDR2 FRNRAP. Trimming took off 6 bases at V and 4 bases at J, with 10 bases between the two ends. There are 13 residues in the CDR3. Whole-study results and caveats: Clones that contracted from day 15 to 85 had balanced CD4/CD8; later expanders were CD4+ biased. Prior to infection, memory already included some responding clones, suggesting cross-reactive memory joined.

From 5'RACE with constant-segment primers came TCR alpha and TCR beta cDNA libraries that carried sample barcodes and UMIs. TCRdb fed the 5' RACE reads into MiXCR, producing one record per CDR3 protein. The sample consists of 400,000 or so distinct CDR3 sequences, roughly 20% of them appearing once. This clonotype was picked up a small number of times. Antigen specificity is unknown. This receptor was obtained from an adult woman who had mild COVID-19 (a few samples of this study predate the infection). Cell type and time point are not known. The genes are TRBV12-5 and TRBJ2-1; perhaps TRBD1 as D (6 bases). The sample consisted of PBMCs or a T cell subset sorted from them (not recorded which). CDR3 loop: CASGPTGYNEQFF. CDR3 nucleotide sequence: TGTGCTAGTGGACCAACAGGGTACAATGAGCAGTTCTTC.